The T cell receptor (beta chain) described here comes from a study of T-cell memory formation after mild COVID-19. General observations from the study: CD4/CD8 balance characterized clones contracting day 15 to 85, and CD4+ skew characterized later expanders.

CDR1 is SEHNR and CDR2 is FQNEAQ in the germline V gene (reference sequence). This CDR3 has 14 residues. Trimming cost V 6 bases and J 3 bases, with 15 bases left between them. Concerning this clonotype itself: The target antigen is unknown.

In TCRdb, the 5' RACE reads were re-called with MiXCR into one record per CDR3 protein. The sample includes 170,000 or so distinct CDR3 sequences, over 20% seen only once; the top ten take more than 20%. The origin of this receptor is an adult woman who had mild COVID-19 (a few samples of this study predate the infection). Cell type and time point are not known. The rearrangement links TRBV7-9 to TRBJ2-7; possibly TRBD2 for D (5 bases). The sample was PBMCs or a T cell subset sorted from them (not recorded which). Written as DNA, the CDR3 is TGTGCCAGCAGTGCCCCGGGAAATCGCTACGAGCAGTACTTC. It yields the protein CASSAPGNRYEQYF.